The source of this T cell receptor (beta chain) is a study of blood T cell repertoires in COVID-19. V shed 7 bases and J 4 bases; nucleotides not matched to a gene: 12. This CDR3 has 16 amino acids. From germline, CDR1 is LNHDA and CDR2 SQIVND (reference sequence). In the original workflow: Reference gene primer amplification yielded estimated nucleated cell counts. Here immunoSEQ multiplex PCR was the method, and the copy in TCRdb shows in-frame clones only, minus some. V and J calls and clone size are copied from that table; D and trimming were computed from the DNA. The table lists a few hundred thousand clones, 85% of them singletons.

Input material: PBMCs or T cells enriched from blood (not recorded which). V usage is TRBV19 and J usage is TRBJ2-2; 7 bases map to TRBD1. The sequence was obtained from a woman aged 45-59 years who had recovered from COVID-19. CDR3: CASTTIRDSGTGELFF. CDR3 nucleotides: TGTGCCAGTACCACGATCCGGGACAGCGGCACCGGGGAGCTGTTTTTT.